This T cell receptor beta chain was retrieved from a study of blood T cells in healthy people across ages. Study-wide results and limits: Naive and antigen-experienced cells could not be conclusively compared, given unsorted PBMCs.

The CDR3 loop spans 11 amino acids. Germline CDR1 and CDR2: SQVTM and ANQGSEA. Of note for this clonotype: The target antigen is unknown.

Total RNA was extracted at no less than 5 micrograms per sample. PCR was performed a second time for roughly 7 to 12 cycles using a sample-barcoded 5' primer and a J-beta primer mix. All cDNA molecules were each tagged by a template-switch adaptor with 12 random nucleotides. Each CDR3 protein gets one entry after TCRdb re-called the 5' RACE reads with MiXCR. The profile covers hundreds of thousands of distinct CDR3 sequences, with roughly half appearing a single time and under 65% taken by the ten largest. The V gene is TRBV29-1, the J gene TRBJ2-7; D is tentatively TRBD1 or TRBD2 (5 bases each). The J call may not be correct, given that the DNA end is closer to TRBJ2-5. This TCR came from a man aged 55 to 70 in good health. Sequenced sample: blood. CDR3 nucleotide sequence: TGCAGCGCCCACCCTGGGGGGACCCAGTACTTC. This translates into CSAHPGGTQYF.